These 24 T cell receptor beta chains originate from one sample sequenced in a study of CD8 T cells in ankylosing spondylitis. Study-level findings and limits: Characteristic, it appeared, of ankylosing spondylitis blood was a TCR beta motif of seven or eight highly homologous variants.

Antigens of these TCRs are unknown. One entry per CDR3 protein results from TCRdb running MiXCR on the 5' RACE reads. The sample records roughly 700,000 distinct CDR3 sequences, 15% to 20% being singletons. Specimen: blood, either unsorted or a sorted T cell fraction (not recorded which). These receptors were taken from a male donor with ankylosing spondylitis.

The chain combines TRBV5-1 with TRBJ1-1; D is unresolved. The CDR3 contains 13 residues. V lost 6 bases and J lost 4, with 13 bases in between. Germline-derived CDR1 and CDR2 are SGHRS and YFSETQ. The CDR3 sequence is CASKEGPGTEAFF. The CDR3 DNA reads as TGCGCCAGCAAAGAGGGCCCAGGCACTGAAGCTTTCTTT. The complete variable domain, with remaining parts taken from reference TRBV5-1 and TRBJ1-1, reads KAGVTQTPRYLIKTRGQQVTLSCSPISGHRSVSWYQQTPGQGLQFLFEYFSETQRNKGNFPGRFSGRQFSNSRSEMNVSTLELGDSALYLCASKEGPGTEAFFGQGTRLTVV.

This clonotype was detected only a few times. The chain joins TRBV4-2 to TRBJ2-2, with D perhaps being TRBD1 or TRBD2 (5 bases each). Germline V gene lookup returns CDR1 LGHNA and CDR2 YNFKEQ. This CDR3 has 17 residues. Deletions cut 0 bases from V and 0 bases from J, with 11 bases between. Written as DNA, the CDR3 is TGTGCCAGCAGCCAAGATGGAACGGGGCCGAACACCGGGGAGCTGTTTTTT. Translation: CASSQDGTGPNTGELFF.

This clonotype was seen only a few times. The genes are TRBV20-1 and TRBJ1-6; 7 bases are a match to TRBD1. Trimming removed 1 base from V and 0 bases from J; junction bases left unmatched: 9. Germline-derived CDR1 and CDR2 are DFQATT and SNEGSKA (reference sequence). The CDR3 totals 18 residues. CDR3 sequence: CSARGGTDLSSYNSPLHF. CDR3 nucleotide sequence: TGCAGTGCTAGAGGAGGGACAGACCTGAGCTCCTATAATTCACCCCTCCACTTT.

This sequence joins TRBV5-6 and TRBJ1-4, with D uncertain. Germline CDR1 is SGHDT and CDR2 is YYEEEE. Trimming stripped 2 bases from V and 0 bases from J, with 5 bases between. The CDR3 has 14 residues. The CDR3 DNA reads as TGTGCCAGCAGCTTACAGTCAACTAATGAAAAACTGTTTTTT. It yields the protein CASSLQSTNEKLFF. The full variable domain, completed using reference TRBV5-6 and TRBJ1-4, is DAGVTQSPTHLIKTRGQQVTLRCSPKSGHDTVSWYQQALGQGPQFIFQYYEEEERQRGNFPDRFSGHQFPNYSSELNVNALLLGDSALYLCASSLQSTNEKLFFGSGTQLSVL.

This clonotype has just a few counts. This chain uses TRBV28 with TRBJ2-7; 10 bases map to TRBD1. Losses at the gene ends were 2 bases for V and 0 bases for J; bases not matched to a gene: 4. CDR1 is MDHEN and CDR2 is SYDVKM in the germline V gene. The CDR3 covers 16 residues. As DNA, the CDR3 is TGTGCCAGCAGTTTACGACGGGACAGGGGCTCCTACGAGCAGTACTTC. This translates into CASSLRRDRGSYEQYF. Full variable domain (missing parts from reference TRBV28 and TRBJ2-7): DVKVTQSSRYLVKRTGEKVFLECVQDMDHENMFWYRQDPGLGLRLIYFSYDVKMKEKGDIPEGYSVSREKKERFSLILESASTNQTSMYLCASSLRRDRGSYEQYFGPGTRLTVT.

CDR3 bases: TGCAGTGCTAGAGTCCTTGCGGGAGGGATCGAGCAGTACTTC. This gives the protein CSARVLAGGIEQYF. This rearrangement joins TRBV20-1 to TRBJ2-7; 9 positions agree with TRBD2. The V segment lost 1 base and the J segment 6 bases; nucleotides outside the gene matches: 7. The CDR3 covers 14 residues. CDR1 is DFQATT, CDR2 SNEGSKA, per germline (reference sequence).

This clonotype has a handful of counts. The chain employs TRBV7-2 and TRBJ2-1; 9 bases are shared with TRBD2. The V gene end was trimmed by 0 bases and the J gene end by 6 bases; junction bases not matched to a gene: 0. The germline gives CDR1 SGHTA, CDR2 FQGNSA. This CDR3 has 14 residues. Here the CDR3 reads CASSLASGGNEQFF. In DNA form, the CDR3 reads TGTGCCAGCAGCTTAGCTAGCGGGGGCAATGAGCAGTTCTTC.

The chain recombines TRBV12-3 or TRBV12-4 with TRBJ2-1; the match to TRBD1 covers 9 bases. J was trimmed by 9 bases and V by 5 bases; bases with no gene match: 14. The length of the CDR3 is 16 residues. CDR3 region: CASSPRDRALPGEQFF. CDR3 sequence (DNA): TGTGCCAGCAGTCCCCGGGACAGGGCCCTCCCGGGTGAGCAGTTCTTC.

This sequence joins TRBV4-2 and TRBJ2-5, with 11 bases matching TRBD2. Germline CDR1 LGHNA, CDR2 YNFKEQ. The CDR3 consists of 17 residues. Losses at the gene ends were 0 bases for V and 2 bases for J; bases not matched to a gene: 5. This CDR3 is CASSQDRLAGGQETQYF. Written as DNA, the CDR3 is TGTGCCAGCAGCCAAGATCGGCTAGCGGGGGGTCAAGAGACCCAGTACTTC.

CDR3 in DNA: TGTGCCAGCAGTGCCCTTTCCGGGGCGCTAGGGGAAACAGATACGCAGTATTTT. It codes for CASSALSGALGETDTQYF. This chain joins TRBV28 and TRBJ2-3; possibly TRBD1 or TRBD2 for D (5 bases each). The CDR3 runs to 18 residues. The germline V and J ends were trimmed by 5 bases and 3 bases, with 24 bases remaining between them. The germline gives CDR1 MDHEN, CDR2 SYDVKM.

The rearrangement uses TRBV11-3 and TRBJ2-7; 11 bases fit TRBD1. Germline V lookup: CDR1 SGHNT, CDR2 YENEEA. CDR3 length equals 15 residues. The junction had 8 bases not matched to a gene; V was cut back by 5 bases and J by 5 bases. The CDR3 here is CASSARTGGNHEQYF. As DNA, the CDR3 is TGTGCCAGCAGCGCCCGGACAGGGGGCAACCACGAGCAGTACTTC.

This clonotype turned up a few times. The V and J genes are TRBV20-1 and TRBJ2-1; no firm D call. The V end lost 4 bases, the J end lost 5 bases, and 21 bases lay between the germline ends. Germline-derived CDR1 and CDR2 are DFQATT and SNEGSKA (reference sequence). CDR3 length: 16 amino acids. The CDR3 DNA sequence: TGCAGTGCTAAGCTCTGGCAGACCACCCCAAACAATGAGCAGTTCTTC. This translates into CSAKLWQTTPNNEQFF.

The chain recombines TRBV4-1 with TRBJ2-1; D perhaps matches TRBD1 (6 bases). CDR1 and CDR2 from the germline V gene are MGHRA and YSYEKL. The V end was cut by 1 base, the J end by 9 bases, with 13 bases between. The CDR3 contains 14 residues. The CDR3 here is CASSQVTGPGEQFF. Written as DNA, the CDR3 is TGCGCCAGCAGCCAAGTGACAGGCCCTGGTGAGCAGTTCTTC.

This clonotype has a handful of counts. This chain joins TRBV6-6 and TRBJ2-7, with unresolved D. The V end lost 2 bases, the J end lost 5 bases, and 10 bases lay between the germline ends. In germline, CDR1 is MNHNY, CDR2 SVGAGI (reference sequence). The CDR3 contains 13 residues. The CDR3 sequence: CASSYISYHEQYF. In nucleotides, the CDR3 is TGTGCCAGCAGTTACATTAGTTACCACGAGCAGTACTTC.

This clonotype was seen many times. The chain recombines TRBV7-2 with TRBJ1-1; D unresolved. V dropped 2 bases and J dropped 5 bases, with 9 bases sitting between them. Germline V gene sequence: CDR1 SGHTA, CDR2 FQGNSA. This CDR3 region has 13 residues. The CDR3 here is CASSLQEGTEAFF. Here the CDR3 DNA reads TGTGCCAGCAGCTTACAGGAAGGGACTGAAGCTTTCTTT.

CDR3 residues: CASTKTGGTYEQYF. The CDR3 DNA sequence: TGCGCCAGCACCAAGACAGGGGGGACCTACGAGCAGTACTTC. V and J are TRBV5-1 and TRBJ2-7; 9 positions match TRBD1. The CDR3 spans 14 residues. From germline, CDR1 is SGHRS and CDR2 YFSETQ. J was trimmed by 2 bases and V by 6 bases; bases with no gene match: 6.

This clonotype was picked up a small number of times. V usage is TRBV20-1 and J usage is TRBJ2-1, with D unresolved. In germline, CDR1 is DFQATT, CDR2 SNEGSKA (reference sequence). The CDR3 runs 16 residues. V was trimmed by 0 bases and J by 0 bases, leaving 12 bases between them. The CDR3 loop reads CSARDATGSSYNEQFF. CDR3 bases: TGCAGTGCTAGAGATGCCACGGGTAGCTCCTACAATGAGCAGTTCTTC.

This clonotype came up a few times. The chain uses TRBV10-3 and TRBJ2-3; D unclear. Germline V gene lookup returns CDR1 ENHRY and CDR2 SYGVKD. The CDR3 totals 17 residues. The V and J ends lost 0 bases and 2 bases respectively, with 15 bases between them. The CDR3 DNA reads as TGTGCCATCAGTGAGTCGGGGTTGAAGGGCTACACAGATACGCAGTATTTT. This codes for CAISESGLKGYTDTQYF.

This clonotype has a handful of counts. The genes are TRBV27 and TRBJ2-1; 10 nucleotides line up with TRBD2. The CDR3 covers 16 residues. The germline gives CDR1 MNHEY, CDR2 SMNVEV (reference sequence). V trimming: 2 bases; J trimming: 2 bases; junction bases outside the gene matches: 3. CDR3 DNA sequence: TGTGCCAGCAGTTTAGCAGCGGGGGGGCCCTACAATGAGCAGTTCTTC. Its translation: CASSLAAGGPYNEQFF.

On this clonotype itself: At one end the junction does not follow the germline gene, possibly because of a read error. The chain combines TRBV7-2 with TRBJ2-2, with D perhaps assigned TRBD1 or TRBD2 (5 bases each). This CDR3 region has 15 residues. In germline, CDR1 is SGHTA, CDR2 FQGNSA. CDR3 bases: TGTGCCAGCAGCCTAGCAAGGGGTATTACCGGGGAGCTGTTTTTT. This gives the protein CASSLARGITGELFF.

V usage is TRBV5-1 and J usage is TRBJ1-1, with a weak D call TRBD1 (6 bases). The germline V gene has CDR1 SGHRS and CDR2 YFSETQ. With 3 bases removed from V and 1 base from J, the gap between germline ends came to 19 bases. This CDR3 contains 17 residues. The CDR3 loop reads CASSSGVGQKGNTEAFF. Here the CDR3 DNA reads TGCGCCAGCAGCTCTGGCGTAGGACAGAAGGGGAACACTGAAGCTTTCTTT.

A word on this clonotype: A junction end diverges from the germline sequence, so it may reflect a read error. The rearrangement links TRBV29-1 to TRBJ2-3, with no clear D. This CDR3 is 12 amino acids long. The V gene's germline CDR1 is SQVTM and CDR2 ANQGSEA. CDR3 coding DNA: TGCAGCGTTGGGGTTGTTGGGAACGAAGCCCATTTT. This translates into CSVGVVGNEAHF.

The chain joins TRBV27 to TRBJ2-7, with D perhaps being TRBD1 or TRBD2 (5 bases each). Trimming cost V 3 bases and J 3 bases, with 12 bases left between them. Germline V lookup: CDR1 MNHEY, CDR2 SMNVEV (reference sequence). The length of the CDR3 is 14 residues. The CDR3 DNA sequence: TGTGCCAGCAGTTTCGGGGCAGGAATCTACGAGCAGTACTTC. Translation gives CASSFGAGIYEQYF.

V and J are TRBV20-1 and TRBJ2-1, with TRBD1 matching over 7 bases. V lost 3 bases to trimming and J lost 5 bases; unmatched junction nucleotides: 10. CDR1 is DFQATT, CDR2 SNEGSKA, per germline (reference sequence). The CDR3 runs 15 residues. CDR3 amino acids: CSASKPPGQHNEQFF. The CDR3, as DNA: TGCAGTGCTAGTAAACCTCCGGGACAGCACAATGAGCAGTTCTTC.